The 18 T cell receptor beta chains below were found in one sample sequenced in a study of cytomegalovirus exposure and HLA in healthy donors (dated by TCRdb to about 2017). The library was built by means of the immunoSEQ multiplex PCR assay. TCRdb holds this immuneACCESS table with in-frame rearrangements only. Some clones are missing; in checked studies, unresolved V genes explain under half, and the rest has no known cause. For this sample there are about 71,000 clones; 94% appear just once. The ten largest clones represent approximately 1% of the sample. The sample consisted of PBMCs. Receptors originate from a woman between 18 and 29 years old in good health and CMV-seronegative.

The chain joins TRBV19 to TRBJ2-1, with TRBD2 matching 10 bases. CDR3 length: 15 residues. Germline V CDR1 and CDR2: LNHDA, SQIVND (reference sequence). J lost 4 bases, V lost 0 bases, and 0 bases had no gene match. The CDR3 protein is CASSIDSGGYNEQFF. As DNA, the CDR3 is TGTGCCAGTAGTATAGATAGCGGGGGGTACAATGAGCAGTTCTTC. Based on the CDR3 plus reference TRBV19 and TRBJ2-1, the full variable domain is DGGITQSPKYLFRKEGQNVTLSCEQNLNHDAMYWYRQDPGQGLRLIYYSQIVNDFQKGDIAEGYSVSREKKESFPLTVTSAQKNPTAFYLCASSIDSGGYNEQFFGPGTRLTVL.

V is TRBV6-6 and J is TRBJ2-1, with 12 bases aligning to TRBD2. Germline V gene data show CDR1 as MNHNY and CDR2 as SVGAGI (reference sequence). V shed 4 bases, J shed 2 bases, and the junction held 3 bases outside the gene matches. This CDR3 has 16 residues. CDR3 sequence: CASSSSGRGPYNEQFF. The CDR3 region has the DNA TGTGCCAGCAGTTCTAGCGGGAGGGGACCCTACAATGAGCAGTTCTTC.

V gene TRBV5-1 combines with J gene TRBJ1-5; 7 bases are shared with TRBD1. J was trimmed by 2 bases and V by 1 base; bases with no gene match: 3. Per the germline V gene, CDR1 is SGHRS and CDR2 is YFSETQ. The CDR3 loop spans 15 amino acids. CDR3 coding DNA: TGCGCCAGCAGCTTGTCTGGACAGGGCAATCAGCCCCAGCATTTT. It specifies CASSLSGQGNQPQHF. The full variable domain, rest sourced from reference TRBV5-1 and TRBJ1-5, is KAGVTQTPRYLIKTRGQQVTLSCSPISGHRSVSWYQQTPGQGLQFLFEYFSETQRNKGNFPGRFSGRQFSNSRSEMNVSTLELGDSALYLCASSLSGQGNQPQHFGDGTRLSIL.

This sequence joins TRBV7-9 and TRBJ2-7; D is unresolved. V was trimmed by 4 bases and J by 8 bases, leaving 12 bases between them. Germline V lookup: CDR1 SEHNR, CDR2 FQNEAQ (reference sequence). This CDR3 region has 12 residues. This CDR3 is CASSSVEVKQYF. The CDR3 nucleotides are TGTGCCAGCAGCTCCGTCGAGGTGAAGCAGTACTTC.

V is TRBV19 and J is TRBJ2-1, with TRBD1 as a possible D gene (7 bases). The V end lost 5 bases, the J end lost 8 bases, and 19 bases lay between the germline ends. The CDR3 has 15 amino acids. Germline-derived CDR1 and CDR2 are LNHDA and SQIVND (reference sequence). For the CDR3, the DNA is TGTGCCAGTAGTTCTCGCCTTCAGGGGGGCTATGAGCAGTTCTTC. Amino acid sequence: CASSSRLQGGYEQFF.

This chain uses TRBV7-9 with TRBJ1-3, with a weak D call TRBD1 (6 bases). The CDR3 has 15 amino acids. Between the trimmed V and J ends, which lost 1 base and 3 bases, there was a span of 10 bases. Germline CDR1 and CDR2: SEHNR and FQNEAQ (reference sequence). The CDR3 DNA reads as TGTGCCAGCAGCTTAGACAGGGTTGGTGGAAACACCATATATTTT. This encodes CASSLDRVGGNTIYF.

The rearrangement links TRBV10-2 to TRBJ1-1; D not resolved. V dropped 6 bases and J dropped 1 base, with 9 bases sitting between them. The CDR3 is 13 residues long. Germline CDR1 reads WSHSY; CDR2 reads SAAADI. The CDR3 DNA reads TGCGCCAGCAGCAGACGGGAGAACACTGAAGCTTTCTTT. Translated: CASSRRENTEAFF.

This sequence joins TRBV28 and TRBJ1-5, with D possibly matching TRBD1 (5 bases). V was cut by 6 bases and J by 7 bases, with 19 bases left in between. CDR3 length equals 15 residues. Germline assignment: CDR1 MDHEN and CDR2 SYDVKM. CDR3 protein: CASSLSMGLAQPQHF. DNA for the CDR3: TGTGCCAGCAGCCTCTCGATGGGGCTGGCGCAGCCCCAGCATTTT.

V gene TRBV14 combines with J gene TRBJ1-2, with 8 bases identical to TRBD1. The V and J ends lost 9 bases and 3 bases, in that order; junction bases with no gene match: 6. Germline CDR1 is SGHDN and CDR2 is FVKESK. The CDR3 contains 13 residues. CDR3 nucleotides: TGTGCCAGAGGGGGGACAGGTGACTATGGCTACACCTTC. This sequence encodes CARGGTGDYGYTF.

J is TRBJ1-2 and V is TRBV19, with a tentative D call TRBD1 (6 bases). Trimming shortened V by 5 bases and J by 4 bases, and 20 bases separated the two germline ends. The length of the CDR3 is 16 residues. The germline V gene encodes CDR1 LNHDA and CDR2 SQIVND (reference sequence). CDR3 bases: TGTGCCAGTAGTTCCCCGCGGGGGGGCCTAACCTATGGCTACACCTTC. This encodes CASSSPRGGLTYGYTF.

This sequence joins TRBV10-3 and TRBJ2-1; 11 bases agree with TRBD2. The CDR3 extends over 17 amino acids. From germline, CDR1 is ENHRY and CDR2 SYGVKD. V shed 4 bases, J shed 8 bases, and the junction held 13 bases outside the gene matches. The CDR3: CAISVRRDSGGAHEQFF. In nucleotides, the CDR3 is TGTGCCATCAGTGTGCGGCGGGATAGCGGGGGGGCCCATGAGCAGTTCTTC.

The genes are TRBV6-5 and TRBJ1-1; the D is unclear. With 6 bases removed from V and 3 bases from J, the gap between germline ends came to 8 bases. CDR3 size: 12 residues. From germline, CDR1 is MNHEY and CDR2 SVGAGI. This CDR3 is CASRNGDTEAFF. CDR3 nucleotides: TGTGCCAGCAGGAACGGGGACACTGAAGCTTTCTTT.

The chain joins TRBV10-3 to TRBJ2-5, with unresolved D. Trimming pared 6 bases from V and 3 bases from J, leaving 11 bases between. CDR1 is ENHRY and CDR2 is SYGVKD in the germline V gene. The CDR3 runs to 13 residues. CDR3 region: CAIRMTDEETQYF. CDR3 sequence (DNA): TGTGCCATCAGAATGACTGACGAAGAGACCCAGTACTTC.

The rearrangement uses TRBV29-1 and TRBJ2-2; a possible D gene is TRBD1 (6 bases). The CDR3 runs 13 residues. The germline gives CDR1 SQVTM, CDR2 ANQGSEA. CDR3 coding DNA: TGCAGTGGGGGCGCTATGAACACCGGGGAGCTGTTTTTT. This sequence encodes CSGGAMNTGELFF.

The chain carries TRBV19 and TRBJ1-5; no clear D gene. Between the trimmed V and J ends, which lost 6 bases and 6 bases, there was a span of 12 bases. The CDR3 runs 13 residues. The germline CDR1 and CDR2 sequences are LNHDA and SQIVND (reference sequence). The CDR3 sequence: CASRALASQPQHF. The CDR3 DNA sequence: TGTGCCAGTAGGGCCTTAGCTAGTCAGCCCCAGCATTTT.

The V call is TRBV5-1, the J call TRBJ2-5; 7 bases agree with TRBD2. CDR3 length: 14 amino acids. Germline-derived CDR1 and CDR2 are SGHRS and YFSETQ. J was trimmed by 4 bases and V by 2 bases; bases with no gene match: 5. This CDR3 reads CASSFTSDRETQYF. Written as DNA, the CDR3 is TGCGCCAGCAGCTTCACTAGCGATCGAGAGACCCAGTACTTC.

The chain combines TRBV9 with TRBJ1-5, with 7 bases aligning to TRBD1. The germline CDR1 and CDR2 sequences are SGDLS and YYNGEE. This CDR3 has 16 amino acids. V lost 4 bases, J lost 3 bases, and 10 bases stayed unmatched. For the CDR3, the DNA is TGTGCCAGCAGCACCGGGACAGAACGGTCCAATCAGCCCCAGCATTTT. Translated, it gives CASSTGTERSNQPQHF.

As DNA, the CDR3 is TGTGCCAGCAGTTTACCGGGAGAGGTCTACGAGCAGTACTTC. It specifies CASSLPGEVYEQYF. The rearrangement joins TRBV28 to TRBJ2-7; a possible D gene is TRBD2 (6 bases). Germline CDR1 reads MDHEN; CDR2 reads SYDVKM. The CDR3 is 14 amino acids. With 2 bases removed from V and 3 bases from J, the gap between germline ends came to 11 bases. The full variable domain, its missing parts supplied by reference TRBV28 and TRBJ2-7, is DVKVTQSSRYLVKRTGEKVFLECVQDMDHENMFWYRQDPGLGLRLIYFSYDVKMKEKGDIPEGYSVSREKKERFSLILESASTNQTSMYLCASSLPGEVYEQYFGPGTRLTVT.